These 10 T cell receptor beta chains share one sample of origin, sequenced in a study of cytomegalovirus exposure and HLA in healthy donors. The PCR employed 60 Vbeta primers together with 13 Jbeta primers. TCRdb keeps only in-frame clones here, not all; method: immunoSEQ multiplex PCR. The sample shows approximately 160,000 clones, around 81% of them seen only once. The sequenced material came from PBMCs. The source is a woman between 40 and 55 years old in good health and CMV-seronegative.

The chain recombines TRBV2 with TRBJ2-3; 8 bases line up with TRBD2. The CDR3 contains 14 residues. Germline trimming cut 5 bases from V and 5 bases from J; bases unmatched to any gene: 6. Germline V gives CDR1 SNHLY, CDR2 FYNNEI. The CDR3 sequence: CASSRGGIGDTQYF. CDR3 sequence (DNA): TGTGCCAGCAGTCGGGGGGGCATCGGAGATACGCAGTATTTT.

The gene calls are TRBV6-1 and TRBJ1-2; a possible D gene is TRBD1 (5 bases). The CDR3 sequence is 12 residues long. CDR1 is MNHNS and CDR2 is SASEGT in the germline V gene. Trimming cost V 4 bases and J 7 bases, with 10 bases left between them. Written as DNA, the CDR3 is TGTGCCAGCAGTGCGCAGGGTACTGGCTACACCTTC. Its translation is CASSAQGTGYTF.

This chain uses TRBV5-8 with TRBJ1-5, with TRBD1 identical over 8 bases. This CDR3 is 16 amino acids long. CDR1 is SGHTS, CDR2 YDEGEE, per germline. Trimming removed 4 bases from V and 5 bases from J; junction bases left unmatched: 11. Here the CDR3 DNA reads TGTGCCAGCAGCCTAACGACAGGGGTGTCGGATCAGCCCCAGCATTTT. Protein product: CASSLTTGVSDQPQHF.

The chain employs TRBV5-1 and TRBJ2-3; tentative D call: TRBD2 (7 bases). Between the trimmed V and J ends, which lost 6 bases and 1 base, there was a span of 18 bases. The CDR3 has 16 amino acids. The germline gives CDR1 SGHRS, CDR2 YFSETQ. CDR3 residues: CASTTSGGGGTDTQYF. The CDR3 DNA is TGCGCCAGCACCACCTCGGGGGGCGGCGGCACAGATACGCAGTATTTT.

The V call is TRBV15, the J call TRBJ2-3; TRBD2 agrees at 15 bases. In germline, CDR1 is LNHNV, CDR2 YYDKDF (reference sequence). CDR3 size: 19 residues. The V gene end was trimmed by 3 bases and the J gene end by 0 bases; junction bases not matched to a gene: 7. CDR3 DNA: TGTGCCACCAGCAGTGGAGGGACTAGCGGGGGGCTTAGCACAGATACGCAGTATTTT. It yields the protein CATSSGGTSGGLSTDTQYF. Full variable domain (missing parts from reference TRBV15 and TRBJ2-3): DAMVIQNPRYQVTQFGKPVTLSCSQTLNHNVMYWYQQKSSQAPKLLFHYYDKDFNNEADTPDNFQSRRPNTSFCFLDIRSPGLGDTAMYLCATSSGGTSGGLSTDTQYFGPGTRLTVL.

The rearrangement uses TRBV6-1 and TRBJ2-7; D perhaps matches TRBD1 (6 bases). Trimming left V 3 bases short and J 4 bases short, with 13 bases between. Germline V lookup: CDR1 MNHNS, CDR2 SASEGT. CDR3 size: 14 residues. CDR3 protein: CASSDGTLPYEQYF. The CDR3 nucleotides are TGTGCCAGCAGTGATGGGACACTACCGTACGAGCAGTACTTC.

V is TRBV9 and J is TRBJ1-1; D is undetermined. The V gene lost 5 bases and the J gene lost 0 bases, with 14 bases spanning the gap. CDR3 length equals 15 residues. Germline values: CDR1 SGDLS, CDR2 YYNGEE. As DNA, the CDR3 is TGTGCCAGCAGGGCCCCAGGATCTTTGAACACTGAAGCTTTCTTT. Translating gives CASRAPGSLNTEAFF.

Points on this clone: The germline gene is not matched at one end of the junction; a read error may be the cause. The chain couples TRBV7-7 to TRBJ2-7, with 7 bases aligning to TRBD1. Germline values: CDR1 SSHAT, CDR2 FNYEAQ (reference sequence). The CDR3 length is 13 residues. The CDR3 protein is CASSLRQGKEQYF. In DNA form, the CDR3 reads TGTGCTAGCAGCCTAAGACAGGGAAAGGAGCAGTACTTC.

The CDR3 DNA sequence: TGTGCCTGGGGACAGGGAGGCCACGAGCAGTACTTC. Translated: CAWGQGGHEQYF. The chain carries TRBV30 and TRBJ2-7; 8 bases fit TRBD1. Losses at the gene ends were 5 bases for V and 5 bases for J; bases not matched to a gene: 5. The CDR3 is 12 amino acids. The germline CDR1 and CDR2 sequences are GTSNPN and SVGIG (reference sequence).

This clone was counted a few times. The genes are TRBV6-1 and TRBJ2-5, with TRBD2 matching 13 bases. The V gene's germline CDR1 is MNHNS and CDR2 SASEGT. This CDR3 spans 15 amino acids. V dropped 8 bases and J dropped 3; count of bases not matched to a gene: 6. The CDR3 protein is CASLAGLAGEETQYF. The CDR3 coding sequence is TGTGCCAGCCTTGCTGGACTAGCGGGAGAAGAGACCCAGTACTTC.